One sample yielded the 15 T cell receptor beta chains listed below, sequenced in a study of cytomegalovirus exposure and HLA in healthy donors. PCR was performed using 60 Vbeta and 13 Jbeta primers. Some clones are missing from TCRdb's copy, which holds only in-frame ones; the method was immunoSEQ multiplex PCR. The data contain around 110,000 clones, around 75% of them seen just once; the ten biggest clones take up roughly 0.9%. The sequenced sample consisted of PBMCs. All receptors derive from a woman in her twenties or thirties in good health and CMV-seronegative.

The chain uses TRBV29-1 and TRBJ1-1; TRBD1 might be the D (5 bases). The CDR3 is 12 residues long. From germline, CDR1 is SQVTM and CDR2 ANQGSEA. Trimming removed 6 bases at V and 1 base at J, with 9 bases between. As DNA, the CDR3 is TGCAGCGTACCAGGGTGGAACACTGAAGCTTTCTTT. Protein: CSVPGWNTEAFF.

J is TRBJ1-1 and V is TRBV2; 8 nucleotides line up with TRBD1. Germline assignment: CDR1 SNHLY and CDR2 FYNNEI. The CDR3 length is 14 residues. The trim removed 5 bases at V and 1 base at J, leaving 3 bases unmatched. CDR3 DNA sequence: TGTGCCAGCAGTCAGACAGGGGCGAACACTGAAGCTTTCTTT. Translated, it gives CASSQTGANTEAFF.

J is TRBJ2-7 and V is TRBV30, with 13 bases fitting TRBD2. The V gene's germline CDR1 is GTSNPN and CDR2 SVGIG (reference sequence). The CDR3 is made up of 16 amino acids. V lost 3 bases, J lost 7 bases, and 12 bases stayed unmatched. The CDR3 reads CAWSPARTSGSGEQYF. The CDR3 bases are TGTGCCTGGAGCCCCGCGCGGACTAGCGGGAGTGGTGAGCAGTACTTC.

CDR3 protein: CASSQSTSGGTYEQYF. The CDR3 DNA reads as TGCGCCAGCAGCCAATCTACTAGCGGGGGGACCTACGAGCAGTACTTC. The chain recombines TRBV4-1 with TRBJ2-7; 12 nucleotides align to TRBD2. The ends lost 2 bases at V and 2 bases at J; junction bases unmatched: 4. The CDR3 is 16 residues long. The germline V gene encodes CDR1 MGHRA and CDR2 YSYEKL.

The sample holds a few counts of this clone. The chain uses TRBV2 and TRBJ1-2, with D hard to call. Trimming removed 6 bases at V and 3 bases at J, with 8 bases between. CDR1 is SNHLY and CDR2 is FYNNEI in the germline V gene. The CDR3 has 12 residues. The CDR3 region is CASRDSYYGYTF. CDR3 nucleotides: TGTGCCAGCAGGGACTCTTACTATGGCTACACCTTC.

The chain is built from TRBV27 and TRBJ2-3; D not resolved. Looked up from germline, CDR1 is MNHEY and CDR2 is SMNVEV (reference sequence). The CDR3 has 13 residues. The V gene lost 6 bases and the J gene lost 0 bases, with 7 bases spanning the gap. CDR3 amino acids: CASSVPSTDTQYF. CDR3 sequence (DNA): TGTGCCAGCAGCGTTCCTAGCACAGATACGCAGTATTTT.

This clone was seen a handful of times. This sequence joins TRBV7-9 and TRBJ2-3; 12 bases line up with TRBD2. Germline CDR1 is SEHNR and CDR2 is FQNEAQ (reference sequence). The V gene end was trimmed by 5 bases and the J gene end by 2 bases; junction bases not matched to a gene: 5. CDR3 length: 16 residues. The CDR3 region is CASSKGLAGNTDTQYF. The CDR3 DNA reads as TGTGCCAGCAGCAAAGGACTAGCGGGGAACACAGATACGCAGTATTTT.

This clone was seen just once. The chain is built from TRBV4-3 and TRBJ2-1; D possibly corresponds to TRBD1 (5 bases). V was trimmed by 0 bases and J by 3 bases, leaving 9 bases between them. Germline lookup yields CDR1 LGHNA and CDR2 YSLEER. The CDR3 has 15 residues. In DNA, the CDR3 is TGCGCCAGCAGCCAAGAATGGACAATCTACAATGAGCAGTTCTTC. Translated: CASSQEWTIYNEQFF.

The genes are TRBV4-1 and TRBJ1-1; possible D gene TRBD1, 5 bases. V was clipped by 0 bases and J by 10 bases, with 21 bases between them. Germline V gene lookup returns CDR1 MGHRA and CDR2 YSYEKL. This CDR3 comprises 16 residues. The CDR3 sequence: CASSQEVGFVRGGAFF. In nucleotides, the CDR3 is TGCGCCAGCAGCCAAGAGGTGGGCTTTGTCCGGGGGGGAGCTTTCTTT.

The chain links TRBV12-5 to TRBJ1-2; 7 bases line up with TRBD1. Germline V lookup: CDR1 LGHNT, CDR2 FRNRAP. The CDR3 runs 16 residues. V dropped 1 base and J dropped 6; count of bases not matched to a gene: 11. The CDR3 is CASGLAGDRARDGYTF. For the CDR3, the DNA is TGTGCTAGTGGTTTGGCAGGAGACAGGGCCCGCGATGGCTACACCTTC.

The rearrangement uses TRBV4-3 and TRBJ1-1; 7 bases line up with TRBD1. The CDR3 totals 16 residues. CDR1 LGHNA and CDR2 YSLEER come from the germline V gene. V lost 0 bases, J lost 8 bases, and 12 bases stayed unmatched. DNA of the CDR3: TGCGCCAGCAGCCAAGACCCCAGAGGGGGCGCATCAGAAGCTTTCTTT. Amino acids: CASSQDPRGGASEAFF.

This clone was seen a handful of times. The chain couples TRBV7-2 to TRBJ2-1; 10 nucleotides line up with TRBD2. CDR1 SGHTA and CDR2 FQGNSA come from the germline V gene. This CDR3 comprises 15 residues. With 5 bases clipped from V and 4 bases from J, the junction kept 5 bases outside the gene matches. The CDR3 reads CASSNSGGVYNEQFF. CDR3 coding DNA: TGTGCCAGCAGCAACAGCGGGGGGGTATACAATGAGCAGTTCTTC.

A few counts support this clone. V gene TRBV30 combines with J gene TRBJ2-1, with D unclear. V was clipped by 0 bases and J by 6 bases, with 9 bases between them. Germline assignment: CDR1 GTSNPN and CDR2 SVGIG (reference sequence). This CDR3 contains 13 residues. The CDR3 reads CAWSVTGGNEQFF. CDR3 nucleotides: TGTGCCTGGAGTGTAACGGGTGGCAATGAGCAGTTCTTC. Drawing the rest from reference TRBV30 and TRBJ2-1, the complete variable domain is SQTIHQWPATLVQPVGSPLSLECTVEGTSNPNLYWYRQAAGRGLQLLFYSVGIGQISSEVPQNLSASRPQDRQFILSSKKLLLSDSGFYLCAWSVTGGNEQFFGPGTRLTVL.

The chain recombines TRBV20-1 with TRBJ2-3; D is uncertain. The CDR3 is 11 residues long. Germline V gene lookup returns CDR1 DFQATT and CDR2 SNEGSKA (reference sequence). The V and J ends lost 6 bases and 3 bases respectively, with 7 bases between them. CDR3 sequence: CSADGTDTQYF. The CDR3 DNA reads TGCAGTGCCGACGGGACAGATACGCAGTATTTT.

The chain carries TRBV9 and TRBJ1-1; D is unresolved. The CDR3 runs to 13 residues. The V gene lost 0 bases and the J gene lost 5 bases, with 8 bases spanning the gap. Germline loops: CDR1 SGDLS, CDR2 YYNGEE. The CDR3 reads CASSVDPVTEAFF. Here the CDR3 DNA reads TGTGCCAGCAGCGTAGATCCCGTGACTGAAGCTTTCTTT.